The clone carrying this TCR gamma chain was observed a handful of times. Antigen specificity is unknown. Gammadelta T cells were flow-sorted from PBMC into Vgamma9/Vdelta2+ and Vdelta2-negative populations for bulk analysis. Germline V CDR1 and CDR2: GITISATS, ISYDGTV (reference sequence). Trimming cost V 0 bases and J 6 bases; bases outside gene matches: 5. The CDR3 is made up of 17 amino acids. TCRdb re-identified clones in the multiplex PCR reads via CATT. This sample has fewer than 5,500 gamma-chain clones; about 3.5% occur once, and the top ten carry 30% to 40%. This sample stems from a study of γδ T cells in repeated Plasmodium falciparum infection. Broader study findings: Over time and infection, Vgamma9/Vdelta2+ repertoires remained highly stable and polyclonal. Repeated controlled infections reportedly drove waves of new clonotype selection in Vdelta2-negative, mostly Vdelta1+, gammadelta repertoires.

Input material: gamma-delta T cells from blood. This TCR came from a pool of human donors (malaria-infected and uninfected, not separated). The chain has TRGV9 and TRGJP. Written as DNA, the CDR3 is TGTGCCTTGTGGGAGGTGCACTTAGAGTTGGGCAAAAAAATCAAGGTATTT. Amino acids: CALWEVHLELGKKIKVF.